Listed below are T cell receptor beta chains from one sample, sequenced in a study of Graves' ophthalmopathy and Graves' hyperthyroidism. TCRdb reanalysed the multiplex PCR reads using MiXCR and keeps one entry per CDR3 protein. The table has 220,000 or so distinct CDR3 sequences, approximately 21% seen once; the top ten hold around two fifths. Sequenced sample: peripheral blood. The receptors stem from a woman aged 45-65 years with Graves' ophthalmopathy. Each CDR3 is given with its conserved first and last residue. A D gene is named only where the DNA matches it firmly. Not every row has a clone size; where given, it reads once, few, many or a size class.

d_gene | v_gene | abundance | CDR3aa
TRBD1 | TRBV11-2 | many | CASSLLQGAWGYTF
. | TRBV7-6 | once | CASSSDGYSSYNSPLHF
. | TRBV29-1 | many | CSVGGDEQYF
. | TRBV7-8 | . | CASSLARLGRGYGYTF
TRBD1 | TRBV30 | . | CAWSTGQGAIGYTF
TRBD1 | TRBV2 | . | CASSDGQGAGGETQYF
. | TRBV11-1 | many | CASRETGTNSYEQYF
. | TRBV30 | many | CAWSVGENYGYTF
. | TRBV13 | few | CASSGGGGIAGELFF
. | TRBV10-3 | many | CAISDMGDDYGYTF
. | TRBV12-3/TRBV12-4 | . | CASSLVGGEQYF
TRBD1 | TRBV5-1 | many | CASSSNRDRSTYGYTF
. | TRBV25-1 | many | CASSELTGSTGELFF
. | TRBV11-2 | many | CASSQSRRNTEAFF
TRBD2 | TRBV28 | few | CASMEREFSGELFF
. | TRBV2 | . | CASSEALEAFF
. | TRBV24-1 | once | CATSDPGDSTDTQYF
. | TRBV9 | many | CASSVVAAWNTEAFF
. | TRBV7-2 | many | CASSASPGAKNIQYF
. | TRBV11-2 | many | CASSLLGNTIYF
TRBD1 | TRBV9 | many | CASSVVGQGETQYF
. | TRBV7-3 | many | CASSLNEAPLSGELFF
. | TRBV19 | many | CASSMGSTQAAEEAFF
TRBD1 | TRBV20-1 | many | CSARDLGTVSNQPQHF
. | TRBV5-8 | few | CASSLVGGIPYEQYF
. | TRBV30 | many | CACYSGWYTEAFF
. | TRBV6-1 | many | CATIYAYEQYF
TRBD1 | TRBV19 | . | CASSADRVGTEAFF
. | TRBV9 | many | CASSVVGDEGNTIYF
TRBD1 | TRBV5-1 | few | CASSRRTGTDSIQYF
. | TRBV6-2/TRBV6-3 | many | CASSLKTANSPLHF
. | TRBV12-3/TRBV12-4 | few | CASSLPRNTEAFF
TRBD2 | TRBV20-1 | many | CSAYSRGGFQETQYF
. | TRBV7-2 | many | CASSLFGGLAFF
TRBD1 | TRBV6-1 | many | CASSPPMYRGINYGYTF
TRBD1 | TRBV6-5 | many | CASRTTGANTEAFF
. | TRBV3-1 | many | CASSQDSEAFF
. | TRBV12-3/TRBV12-4 | . | CASSYGLEAYEQYF
TRBD1 | TRBV20-1 | many | CSAQRGTGKLNQPQHF
. | TRBV19 | many | CASSIDRVSTGELFF
. | TRBV28 | many | CASRPGLRQPQHF
. | TRBV15 | many | CATSRDFAGANVLTF
. | TRBV5-5 | . | CASSPLGWDTEAFF
. | TRBV7-2 | . | CASSESGISITEAFF
. | TRBV12-3/TRBV12-4 | many | CASSNRDSRYEQYF
. | TRBV12-3/TRBV12-4 | . | CASSPSAGETQYF
. | TRBV6-1 | many | CASPAGQGNAYEQYF
. | TRBV19 | many | CASSRAGGNQPQHF
TRBD1 | TRBV20-1 | many | CSARDLRDSSGNTIYF